The 20 T cell receptor beta chains below come from one sample, sequenced in a study of blood T cell repertoires in COVID-19. Only in-frame clones appear in the TCRdb table, and some are missing; sequencing was by immunoSEQ multiplex PCR. This sample carries 55,000 to 80,000 clones, 75% to 90% of them seen once, and the ten largest clones take roughly 12%. Sequencing input: peripheral blood. These receptors originate from a human donor in a cohort sampled during active COVID-19.

The chain carries TRBV11-1 and TRBJ1-6; D ambiguous. The CDR3 runs to 16 residues. CDR1 is SGHAT, CDR2 FQDESV, per germline (reference sequence). V lost 5 bases and J lost 3, with 14 bases in between. Here the CDR3 reads CASSPGYIGYNSPLHF. DNA of the CDR3: TGTGCCAGCAGCCCGGGGTATATCGGCTATAATTCACCCCTCCACTTT.

V gene TRBV7-9 combines with J gene TRBJ2-7; D not certain. CDR1 is SEHNR and CDR2 is FQNEAQ in the germline V gene (reference sequence). The CDR3 is 14 amino acids. The V gene lost 4 bases and the J gene lost 3 bases, with 13 bases spanning the gap. The CDR3 DNA sequence: TGTGCCAGCAGCTCTTCGAACGCAGGCTACGAGCAGTACTTC. Its translation: CASSSSNAGYEQYF.

The CDR3 nucleotides are TGTGCCTCAACAACAGGGACAGGGATCGCCTACGAGCAGTACTTC. The encoded protein is CASTTGTGIAYEQYF. V gene TRBV30 combines with J gene TRBJ2-7; 9 nucleotides agree with TRBD1. The CDR3 is 15 residues long. The V gene's germline CDR1 is GTSNPN and CDR2 SVGIG (reference sequence). Germline trimming cut 7 bases from V and 2 bases from J; bases unmatched to any gene: 12.

The rearrangement joins TRBV5-4 to TRBJ2-5, with 9 bases lining up with TRBD2. V lost 0 bases and J lost 4; bases outside the gene matches: 10. CDR1 is SGHNT, CDR2 YYREEE, per germline (reference sequence). The CDR3 runs 17 residues. The CDR3 coding sequence is TGTGCCAGCAGCTTGGTAGGCGCGGGGGGGCCGCGAGAGACCCAGTACTTC. Its protein is CASSLVGAGGPRETQYF.

The V and J genes are TRBV7-8 and TRBJ2-5; 8 bases are shared with TRBD2. V trimming: 3 bases; J trimming: 9 bases; junction bases outside the gene matches: 12. CDR3 size: 15 residues. The germline V gene has CDR1 SGHVS and CDR2 FQNEAQ. CDR3 amino acids: CASSFSGDPRGAQYF. In nucleotides, the CDR3 is TGTGCCAGCAGCTTTAGCGGGGACCCCCGGGGGGCCCAGTACTTC.

Only a few counts were recorded for this clone. The gene calls are TRBV12-3 or TRBV12-4 and TRBJ1-2; a weak D match, TRBD1 (5 bases). Trimming cost V 6 bases and J 3 bases, with 11 bases left between them. The CDR3 length is 13 residues. CDR3 in DNA: TGTGCCAGCAGCCCCGGGGGTGACTATGGCTACACCTTC. Protein product: CASSPGGDYGYTF.

The table lists this clone with a count of one. The rearrangement uses TRBV7-6 and TRBJ2-7; 11 nucleotides agree with TRBD2. The J segment lost 3 bases and the V segment lost 6 bases, leaving 7 bases of the junction unmatched. CDR1 and CDR2 from the germline V gene are SGHVS and FNYEAQ. The CDR3 consists of 15 residues. The chain's CDR3 is CASSITGTSGYEQYF. The CDR3 DNA is TGTGCCAGCAGTATTACCGGGACTAGCGGCTACGAGCAGTACTTC.

This CDR3 is CASSYSTGLYEQYF. The CDR3 region has the DNA TGTGCCAGCAGTTACTCGACAGGGCTATACGAGCAGTACTTC. The chain combines TRBV6-5 with TRBJ2-7, with 7 nucleotides matching TRBD1. With V trimmed by 0 bases and J by 4 bases, 3 bases remained unmatched. CDR3 length: 14 residues. CDR1 MNHEY and CDR2 SVGAGI come from the germline V gene.

V gene TRBV2 combines with J gene TRBJ2-3, with unresolved D. Germline V gene data show CDR1 as SNHLY and CDR2 as FYNNEI. The length of the CDR3 is 14 residues. Trimming left V 8 bases short and J 0 bases short, with 12 bases between. The CDR3 spells CASAERVSTDTQYF. CDR3 coding DNA: TGTGCCAGCGCCGAGCGCGTAAGCACAGATACGCAGTATTTT.

This chain connects TRBV11-2 to TRBJ2-4; D might be TRBD1 (5 bases). Germline V gene lookup returns CDR1 SGHAT and CDR2 FQNNGV. The CDR3 extends over 13 amino acids. V was clipped by 5 bases and J by 9 bases, with 14 bases between them. The CDR3 nucleotides are TGTGCCAGCAGCCCCCCCGTAAGGGGCATTCAGTACTTC. This encodes CASSPPVRGIQYF. The full variable domain, with the rest looked up from reference TRBV11-2 and TRBJ2-4, is EAGVAQSPRYKIIEKRQSVAFWCNPISGHATLYWYQQILGQGPKLLIQFQNNGVVDDSQLPKDRFSAERLKGVDSTLKIQPAKLEDSAVYLCASSPPVRGIQYFGAGTRLSVL.

The chain uses TRBV29-1 and TRBJ2-3, with D perhaps TRBD1 (5 bases). The ends were cut back, 6 bases at V and 7 bases at J, with 20 bases in the middle. This CDR3 has 14 amino acids. CDR1 SQVTM and CDR2 ANQGSEA come from the germline V gene. CDR3 DNA sequence: TGCAGCGTCCAAGGTCGCAGGGTTCAAAATACGCAGTATTTT. It specifies CSVQGRRVQNTQYF.

The chain recombines TRBV4-1 with TRBJ2-7; 9 bases fit TRBD1. The CDR3 has 16 amino acids. With 0 bases clipped from V and 4 bases from J, the junction kept 7 bases outside the gene matches. Germline V gene data show CDR1 as MGHRA and CDR2 as YSYEKL. DNA of the CDR3: TGCGCCAGCAGCCAAGAGGGAGCCGGGACAGGGTACGAGCAGTACTTC. Its translation is CASSQEGAGTGYEQYF.

CDR3 sequence (DNA): TGTGCCAGCAGCTTATCTCCTAGCGGGGGGCAAGAGACCCAGTACTTC. It translates to CASSLSPSGGQETQYF. V gene TRBV7-2 combines with J gene TRBJ2-5; TRBD2 matches 11 bases. J lost 2 bases, V lost 2 bases, and 4 bases had no gene match. The V gene's germline CDR1 is SGHTA and CDR2 FQGNSA. The CDR3 is made up of 16 amino acids.

V and J are TRBV5-1 and TRBJ1-2; 9 bases match TRBD1. Germline V gene sequence: CDR1 SGHRS, CDR2 YFSETQ. V was pared by 2 bases and J by 8 bases, with 4 bases of the junction left unmatched. The CDR3 has 13 residues. In nucleotides, the CDR3 is TGCGCCAGCAGCTTACAGGGGGCTCAGGGCTACACCTTC. Translated: CASSLQGAQGYTF.

The chain uses TRBV2 and TRBJ1-6, with D hard to call. The germline V gene has CDR1 SNHLY and CDR2 FYNNEI. This CDR3 has 12 amino acids. Trimming removed 8 bases at V and 4 bases at J, with 6 bases between. As DNA, the CDR3 is TGTGCCAGCGCGGGATATAATTCACCCCTCCACTTT. Its protein is CASAGYNSPLHF.

This clone was detected a few times. The rearrangement uses TRBV5-6 and TRBJ1-2; D not resolved. The V end lost 0 bases, the J end lost 8 bases, and 20 bases lay between the germline ends. CDR1 and CDR2 from the germline V gene are SGHDT and YYEEEE. The CDR3 covers 16 residues. Here the CDR3 DNA reads TGTGCCAGCAGCTTGGCAGGTACAGCATCCTTTGAGGGCTACACCTTC. Its protein is CASSLAGTASFEGYTF. The whole variable domain, filled in from reference TRBV5-6 and TRBJ1-2, reads DAGVTQSPTHLIKTRGQQVTLRCSPKSGHDTVSWYQQALGQGPQFIFQYYEEEERQRGNFPDRFSGHQFPNYSSELNVNALLLGDSALYLCASSLAGTASFEGYTFGSGTRLTVV.

The chain carries TRBV2 and TRBJ2-6, with 11 bases fitting TRBD1. CDR3 length equals 16 residues. The J segment lost 1 base and the V segment lost 6 bases, leaving 2 bases of the junction unmatched. Germline V gives CDR1 SNHLY, CDR2 FYNNEI. This CDR3 reads CASSWDRGSGANVLTF. Written as DNA, the CDR3 is TGTGCCAGCAGCTGGGACAGGGGGTCTGGGGCCAACGTCCTGACTTTC. Using reference TRBV2 and TRBJ2-6 for the parts outside the CDR3, the full variable domain is EPEVTQTPSHQVTQMGQEVILRCVPISNHLYFYWYRQILGQKVEFLVSFYNNEISEKSEIFDDQFSVERPDGSNFTLKIRSTKLEDSAMYFCASSWDRGSGANVLTFGAGSRLTVL.

The V and J genes are TRBV5-3 and TRBJ2-1, with TRBD1 identical over 9 bases. TRBV5-3 is annotated as an ORF whose role is uncertain. The CDR3 has 17 residues. Unmatched junction bases numbered 15, after V lost 4 bases and J lost 7 bases. CDR3 nucleotides: TGTGCCAGAAGCACAATTCACCCGGGACAGGGTGAAAATGAGCAGTTCTTC. Translated: CARSTIHPGQGENEQFF.

The V call is TRBV7-9, the J call TRBJ2-7, with TRBD1 identical over 11 bases. CDR3 length: 18 residues. The V gene's germline CDR1 is SEHNR and CDR2 FQNEAQ (reference sequence). Trimming at V came to 6 bases and at J to 1 base, leaving 14 bases not matched to a gene. The CDR3 spells CASRPTPGTGGSSYEQYF. In nucleotides, the CDR3 is TGTGCCAGCAGACCTACACCCGGGACAGGGGGTTCGTCCTACGAGCAGTACTTC.

This clone has only one observation. The CDR3 loop reads CASSYLSGVSTGELFF. The DNA of the CDR3 is TGTGCCAGCAGTTACCTTAGCGGGGTTTCCACCGGGGAGCTGTTTTTT. This chain connects TRBV6-6 to TRBJ2-2; 8 nucleotides agree with TRBD2. V lost 2 bases, J lost 4 bases, and 6 bases stayed unmatched. The CDR3 totals 16 residues. Germline V gene lookup returns CDR1 MNHNY and CDR2 SVGAGI (reference sequence).